This T cell receptor (beta chain) was identified in a study of shared clonotypes between healthy human individuals. The overall study: Each donor's CD8 memory used one plate, CD8 naive two, each CD4 subset three.

The germline V gene encodes CDR1 SGHRS and CDR2 YFSETQ. The CDR3 covers 13 residues. V dropped 7 bases and J dropped 5 bases, with 12 bases sitting between them. Splitting of CD4+ cells produced CD45RA+ naive and CD45RA-negative memory subsets. The protocol was immunoSEQ multiplex PCR, while the TCRdb copy is restricted to in-frame clones and leaves out a portion. The data hold some 240,000 clones, with just over 65% observed a single time. The genes are TRBV5-1 and TRBJ1-4; weak D call: TRBD1 (5 bases). The sample comprised memory CD4+ T cells sorted from blood. Described subset: CD45RA-negative fraction. This clonotype was sampled from a man in his thirties or forties in good health. The CDR3 sequence is CASQGRGNEKLFF. CDR3 nucleotides: TGCGCCAGCCAGGGACGGGGGAATGAAAAACTGTTTTTT.